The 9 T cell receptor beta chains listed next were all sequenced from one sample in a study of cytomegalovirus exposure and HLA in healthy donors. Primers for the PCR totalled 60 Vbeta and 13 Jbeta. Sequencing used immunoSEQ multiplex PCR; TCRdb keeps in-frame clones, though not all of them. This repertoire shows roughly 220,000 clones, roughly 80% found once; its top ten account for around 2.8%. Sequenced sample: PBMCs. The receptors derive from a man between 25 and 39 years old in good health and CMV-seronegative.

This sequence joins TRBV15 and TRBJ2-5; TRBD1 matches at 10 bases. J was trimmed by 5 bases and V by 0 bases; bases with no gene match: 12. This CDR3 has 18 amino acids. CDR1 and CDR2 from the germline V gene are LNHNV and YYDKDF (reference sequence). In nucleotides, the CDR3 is TGTGCCACCAGCAGAGATCCCGGACAGGGGGTTCTGGGGGAGACCCAGTACTTC. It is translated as CATSRDPGQGVLGETQYF.

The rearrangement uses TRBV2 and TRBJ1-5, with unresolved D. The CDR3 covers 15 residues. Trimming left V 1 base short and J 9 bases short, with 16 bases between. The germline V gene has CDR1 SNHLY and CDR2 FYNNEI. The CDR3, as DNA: TGTGCCAGCAGTGAAGTTCGGGTAGGAGGTCCGCCCCAGCATTTT. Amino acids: CASSEVRVGGPPQHF.

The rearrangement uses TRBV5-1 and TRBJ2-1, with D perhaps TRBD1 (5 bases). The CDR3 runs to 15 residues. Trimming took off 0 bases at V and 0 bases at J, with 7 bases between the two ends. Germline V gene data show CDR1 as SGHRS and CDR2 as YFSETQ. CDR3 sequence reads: CASSLGQSSYNEQFF. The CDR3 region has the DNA TGCGCCAGCAGCTTGGGACAGAGCTCCTACAATGAGCAGTTCTTC.

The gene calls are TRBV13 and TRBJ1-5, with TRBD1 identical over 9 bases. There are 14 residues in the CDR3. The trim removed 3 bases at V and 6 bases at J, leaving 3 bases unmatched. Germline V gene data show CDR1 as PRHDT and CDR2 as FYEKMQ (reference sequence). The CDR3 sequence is CASSFGTGSQPQHF. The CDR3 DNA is TGTGCCAGCAGCTTTGGGACAGGGAGTCAGCCCCAGCATTTT. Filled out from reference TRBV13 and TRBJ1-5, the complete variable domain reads AAGVIQSPRHLIKEKRETATLKCYPIPRHDTVYWYQQGPGQDPQFLISFYEKMQSDKGSIPDRFSAQQFSDYHSELNMSSLELGDSALYFCASSFGTGSQPQHFGDGTRLSIL.

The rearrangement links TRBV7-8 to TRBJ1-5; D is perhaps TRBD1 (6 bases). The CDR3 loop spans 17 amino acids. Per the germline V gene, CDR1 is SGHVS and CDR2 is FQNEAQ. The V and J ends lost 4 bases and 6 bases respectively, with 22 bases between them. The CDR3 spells CASSWRPWAGESQPQHF. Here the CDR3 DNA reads TGTGCCAGCAGCTGGCGGCCATGGGCAGGGGAAAGTCAGCCCCAGCATTTT.

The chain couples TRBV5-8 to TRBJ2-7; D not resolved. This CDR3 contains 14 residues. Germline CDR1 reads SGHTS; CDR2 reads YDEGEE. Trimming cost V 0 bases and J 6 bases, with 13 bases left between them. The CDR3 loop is CASSLGLGSSEQYF. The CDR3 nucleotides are TGTGCCAGCAGCTTGGGGCTGGGCAGCAGCGAGCAGTACTTC.

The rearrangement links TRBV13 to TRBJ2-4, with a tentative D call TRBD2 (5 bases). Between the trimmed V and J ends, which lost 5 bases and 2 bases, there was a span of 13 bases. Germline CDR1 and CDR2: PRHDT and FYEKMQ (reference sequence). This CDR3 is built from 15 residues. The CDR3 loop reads CASSPRGGTKNIQYF. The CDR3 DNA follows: TGTGCCAGCAGCCCCCGGGGTGGGACCAAAAACATTCAGTACTTC.

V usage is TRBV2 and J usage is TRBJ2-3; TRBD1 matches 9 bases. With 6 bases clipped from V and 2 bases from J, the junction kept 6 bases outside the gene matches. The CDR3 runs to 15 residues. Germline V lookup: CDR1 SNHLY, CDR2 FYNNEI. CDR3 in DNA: TGTGCCAGCAGCCTTGACAGGGGGGTCACAGATACGCAGTATTTT. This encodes CASSLDRGVTDTQYF. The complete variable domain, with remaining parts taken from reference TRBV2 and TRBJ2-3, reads EPEVTQTPSHQVTQMGQEVILRCVPISNHLYFYWYRQILGQKVEFLVSFYNNEISEKSEIFDDQFSVERPDGSNFTLKIRSTKLEDSAMYFCASSLDRGVTDTQYFGPGTRLTVL.

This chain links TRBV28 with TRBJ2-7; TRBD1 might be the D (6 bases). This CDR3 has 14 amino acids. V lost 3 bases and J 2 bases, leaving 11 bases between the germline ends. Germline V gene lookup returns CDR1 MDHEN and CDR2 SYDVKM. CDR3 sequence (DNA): TGTGCCAGCAGTTTCACAGGGTCTACCTACGAGCAGTACTTC. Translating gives CASSFTGSTYEQYF.